This TCR beta chain was observed in a study of blood T cell repertoires in COVID-19. Study-level information: Whether acute or convalescent, the COVID-19 samples came from the United States, Italy and Spain. T cells, B-cell-depleted T cells, or PBMCs provided the cDNA or gDNA that served as material.

This CDR3 region has 13 residues. V dropped 7 bases and J dropped 7; count of bases not matched to a gene: 3. CDR1 LNHDA and CDR2 SQIVND come from the germline V gene (reference sequence). In the authors' workflow: By means of reference gene primer amplification, nucleated cell counts were estimated. Data came from immunoSEQ multiplex PCR; TCRdb stores just in-frame clones and leaves some out. V, J and clone size were drawn from that table, and D and trimming were deduced from the DNA. The data contain around 85,000 clones, about 82% of them seen just once; the ten biggest clones take up under 8.5%. This clonotype originated in a man aged 50-59 years with active COVID-19. Sequenced input: peripheral blood. The chain couples TRBV19 to TRBJ1-6, with 8 bases fitting TRBD1. DNA of the CDR3: TGTGCCAGTACCGACAGGGGCAATTCACCCCTCCACTTT. Its translation: CASTDRGNSPLHF. The complete variable domain, with remaining parts taken from reference TRBV19 and TRBJ1-6, reads DGGITQSPKYLFRKEGQNVTLSCEQNLNHDAMYWYRQDPGQGLRLIYYSQIVNDFQKGDIAEGYSVSREKKESFPLTVTSAQKNPTAFYLCASTDRGNSPLHFGNGTRLTVT.